Each of the 30 T cell receptor beta chains below was sequenced from the same sample in a study of control samples from healthy donors and cancer patients. Repertoires were generated with immunoSEQ multiplex PCR, while TCRdb's copy carries only in-frame clones and drops some. The sample carries about 92,000 clones, roughly four fifths recorded once. Source material: blood. The receptor source for this set is a woman aged 60 to 75 in good health.

The V gene is TRBV7-2, the J gene TRBJ2-5; D gene unclear. The germline V gene has CDR1 SGHTA and CDR2 FQGNSA. The CDR3 is 11 residues long. Between the trimmed V and J ends, which lost 3 bases and 1 base, there was a span of 0 bases. The CDR3 region has the DNA TGTGCCAGCAGCTTCCAAGAGACCCAGTACTTC. It codes for CASSFQETQYF.

This clone has just one count. This sequence joins TRBV6-5 and TRBJ2-2; D may be TRBD1 (6 bases). The CDR3 consists of 14 residues. V was clipped by 4 bases and J by 3 bases, with 9 bases between them. Germline values: CDR1 MNHEY, CDR2 SVGAGI. CDR3 DNA: TGTGCCAGCAGTTTCCAGGGGTACACCGGGGAGCTGTTTTTT. This encodes CASSFQGYTGELFF.

The rearrangement links TRBV6-2 or TRBV6-3 to TRBJ2-2; 7 nucleotides line up with TRBD1. V shed 0 bases, J shed 4 bases, and the junction held 5 bases outside the gene matches. The CDR3 is 16 amino acids. The germline gives CDR1 MNHEY, CDR2 SVGEGT. CDR3 nucleotides: TGTGCCAGCAGTTACTCAAGGGGGCGCGCCACCGGGGAGCTGTTTTTT. It codes for CASSYSRGRATGELFF.

The rearrangement links TRBV5-6 to TRBJ2-2; D is unresolved. Germline values: CDR1 SGHDT, CDR2 YYEEEE. The V and J ends lost 0 bases and 4 bases respectively, with 10 bases between them. The CDR3 contains 15 residues. In nucleotides, the CDR3 is TGTGCCAGCAGCTTGGATCCCAGGAGCACCGGGGAGCTGTTTTTT. As protein: CASSLDPRSTGELFF.

This sequence joins TRBV25-1 and TRBJ1-1; D is ambiguous. Germline-derived CDR1 and CDR2 are MGHDK and SYGVNS. V lost 2 bases and J lost 3, with 7 bases in between. The CDR3 runs 13 residues. DNA of the CDR3: TGTGCCAGCAGTGAAACCCAGTACACTGAAGCTTTCTTT. Translated, it gives CASSETQYTEAFF.

The chain is built from TRBV28 and TRBJ1-2; 9 nucleotides agree with TRBD1. The CDR3 runs 17 residues. Germline V gene sequence: CDR1 MDHEN, CDR2 SYDVKM. V gave up 4 bases and J gave up 5 bases; unmatched junction bases: 14. This chain's CDR3 is CASSSGTGRKGGYGYTF. DNA of the CDR3: TGTGCCAGCAGTTCCGGGACAGGGCGAAAGGGGGGTTATGGCTACACCTTC.

Remarks on this clone: An end of the junction does not agree with germline; a read error may underlie this. The rearrangement links TRBV5-1 to TRBJ2-1; 11 bases agree with TRBD2. Germline V CDR1 and CDR2: SGHRS, YFSETQ. The CDR3 is 16 amino acids. In DNA form, the CDR3 reads TGCGCCAGCAGCACCGGGACTAGCGGCGACTCCCCACGGGCGGTCTTC. Its translation: CASSTGTSGDSPRAVF.

The chain combines TRBV5-6 with TRBJ1-6; D not resolved. Trimming pared 0 bases from V and 7 bases from J, leaving 8 bases between. Germline values: CDR1 SGHDT, CDR2 YYEEEE. The CDR3 sequence is 14 residues long. This CDR3 is CASSLAGVNSPLHF. DNA for the CDR3: TGTGCCAGCAGCTTGGCTGGGGTAAATTCACCCCTCCACTTT.

Concerning this clone itself: Other DNA variants within this sample encode the same CDR3. The V gene is TRBV10-3, the J gene TRBJ1-6; the D is unclear. This CDR3 contains 15 residues. Germline lookup yields CDR1 ENHRY and CDR2 SYGVKD. The germline V and J ends were trimmed by 0 bases and 4 bases, with 7 bases remaining between them. The CDR3 coding sequence is TGTGCCATCAGTGAGTCGAGCAGTTATAATTCACCCCTCCACTTT. Protein product: CAISESSSYNSPLHF.

This rearrangement joins TRBV20-1 to TRBJ1-1; D not certain. Trimming removed 3 bases at V and 0 bases at J, with 17 bases between. CDR1 and CDR2 (germline): DFQATT, SNEGSKA (reference sequence). The CDR3 runs 16 residues. The DNA for the CDR3 is TGCAGTGCTAGTCAAGGAATGGGCAGGTTGAACACTGAAGCTTTCTTT. This sequence encodes CSASQGMGRLNTEAFF.

This clone was counted once. The rearrangement joins TRBV5-1 to TRBJ1-6; 8 bases agree with TRBD1. V trimming: 0 bases; J trimming: 10 bases; junction bases outside the gene matches: 6. From germline, CDR1 is SGHRS and CDR2 YFSETQ. This CDR3 has 15 amino acids. The CDR3 DNA reads TGCGCCAGCAGCTTGGCAGGACAGGGAGGCTCACCCCTCCACTTT. Amino acid sequence: CASSLAGQGGSPLHF.

The rearrangement links TRBV19 to TRBJ1-3, with a possible D match to TRBD1 (6 bases). Trimming took 5 bases from V and 4 from J, leaving 9 bases between them. The CDR3 has 13 amino acids. CDR1 and CDR2 (germline): LNHDA, SQIVND (reference sequence). The CDR3 bases are TGTGCCAGTAGTCGTGGGGGCGGAAACACCATATATTTT. It specifies CASSRGGGNTIYF.

This sequence joins TRBV11-2 and TRBJ1-4, with D perhaps TRBD1 (5 bases). Germline CDR1 reads SGHAT; CDR2 reads FQNNGV. Trimming stripped 5 bases from V and 8 bases from J, with 12 bases between. CDR3 length equals 13 residues. In DNA form, the CDR3 reads TGTGCCAGCAGCCCCGTTCGGGGGGAAAAACTGTTTTTT. The encoded protein is CASSPVRGEKLFF.

The chain joins TRBV18 to TRBJ1-4; the D gene is possibly TRBD1 (6 bases). Trimming took 6 bases from V and 7 from J, leaving 12 bases between them. Germline V CDR1 and CDR2: KGHSH, LQKENI. This CDR3 region has 13 residues. The CDR3 reads CASSQGRAEKLFF. Here the CDR3 DNA reads TGTGCCAGCTCCCAGGGGAGAGCTGAAAAACTGTTTTTT.

The genes are TRBV5-6 and TRBJ2-7; 9 bases map to TRBD1. After removal of 4 bases from V and 3 bases from J, the junction contained 5 bases not matched to a gene. CDR3 length: 14 residues. Germline V gene sequence: CDR1 SGHDT, CDR2 YYEEEE. CDR3 residues: CASSRGQGRYEQYF. CDR3 nucleotide sequence: TGTGCCAGCAGCCGGGGACAGGGACGCTACGAGCAGTACTTC.

The rearrangement uses TRBV2 and TRBJ1-5; D might be TRBD1 (6 bases). V dropped 2 bases and J dropped 4 bases, with 12 bases sitting between them. Per germline, CDR1 SNHLY and CDR2 FYNNEI. There are 15 residues in the CDR3. The CDR3 reads CASSEQGLINQPQHF. The CDR3 DNA reads TGTGCCAGCAGTGAACAGGGGTTGATAAATCAGCCCCAGCATTTT. Together with reference TRBV2 and TRBJ1-5, the CDR3 gives the full variable domain: EPEVTQTPSHQVTQMGQEVILRCVPISNHLYFYWYRQILGQKVEFLVSFYNNEISEKSEIFDDQFSVERPDGSNFTLKIRSTKLEDSAMYFCASSEQGLINQPQHFGDGTRLSIL.

V usage is TRBV11-3 and J usage is TRBJ2-7, with 10 bases aligning to TRBD1. The V and J ends lost 6 bases and 5 bases, in that order; junction bases with no gene match: 10. The germline CDR1 and CDR2 sequences are SGHNT and YENEEA. The length of the CDR3 is 15 residues. CDR3 in DNA: TGTGCCAGCAGGAGAACCGGGACAGGGGCGGACGAGCAGTACTTC. It specifies CASRRTGTGADEQYF.

The rearrangement links TRBV28 to TRBJ1-1; D is uncertain. Germline values: CDR1 MDHEN, CDR2 SYDVKM. V lost 3 bases and J lost 0, with 8 bases in between. The CDR3 runs to 14 residues. DNA for the CDR3: TGTGCCAGCAGTTTCGGGTGGATGAACACTGAAGCTTTCTTT. Translating it yields CASSFGWMNTEAFF.

The chain has TRBV5-6 and TRBJ2-2; perhaps TRBD1 as D (7 bases). The CDR3 totals 15 residues. Germline CDR1 reads SGHDT; CDR2 reads YYEEEE. Trimming stripped 4 bases from V and 1 base from J, with 11 bases between. CDR3 loop: CASSLQGGNTGELFF. As DNA, the CDR3 is TGTGCCAGCAGCCTCCAGGGGGGGAACACCGGGGAGCTGTTTTTT.

The chain uses TRBV5-8 and TRBJ2-2, with D maybe TRBD1 (6 bases). Germline CDR1 SGHTS, CDR2 YDEGEE. The length of the CDR3 is 15 residues. Trimming left V 1 base short and J 5 bases short, with 12 bases between. The CDR3 spells CASSLKQGWTGELFF. DNA of the CDR3: TGTGCCAGCAGCTTGAAGCAGGGGTGGACCGGGGAGCTGTTTTTT.

In its sample, this clone was seen a few times. The genes are TRBV9 and TRBJ2-1; no clear D. This CDR3 is 16 amino acids long. Trimming cost V 2 bases and J 0 bases, with 12 bases left between them. From germline, CDR1 is SGDLS and CDR2 YYNGEE. The CDR3 protein is CASSVQTQSSYNEQFF. The CDR3, as DNA: TGTGCCAGCAGCGTGCAGACACAAAGCTCCTACAATGAGCAGTTCTTC.

The rearrangement uses TRBV19 and TRBJ1-6; D not resolved. Germline V CDR1 and CDR2: LNHDA, SQIVND (reference sequence). The CDR3 contains 12 residues. V lost 3 bases and J 10 bases, leaving 7 bases between the germline ends. DNA for the CDR3: TGTGCCAGTAGTATCCTCGGGTCACCCCTCCACTTT. As protein: CASSILGSPLHF. The full variable domain, in which reference TRBV19 and TRBJ1-6 provide the parts outside the CDR3, is DGGITQSPKYLFRKEGQNVTLSCEQNLNHDAMYWYRQDPGQGLRLIYYSQIVNDFQKGDIAEGYSVSREKKESFPLTVTSAQKNPTAFYLCASSILGSPLHFGNGTRLTVT.

The chain has TRBV6-2 or TRBV6-3 and TRBJ1-2; maybe TRBD1 (6 bases). CDR1 MNHEY and CDR2 SVGEGT come from the germline V gene. The germline V and J ends were trimmed by 5 bases and 7 bases, with 11 bases remaining between them. This CDR3 comprises 12 residues. The CDR3 loop reads CASSNRVRGYTF. The CDR3, as DNA: TGTGCCAGCAGTAACAGGGTGCGTGGCTACACCTTC.

This clone was recorded once. This sequence joins TRBV15 and TRBJ2-7, with unresolved D. Germline V gene data show CDR1 as LNHNV and CDR2 as YYDKDF (reference sequence). V was clipped by 2 bases and J by 3 bases, with 8 bases between them. The CDR3 runs to 13 residues. The CDR3 coding sequence is TGTGCCACCAGCAGAACCTACAGCTACGAGCAGTACTTC. Translation: CATSRTYSYEQYF. Together with reference TRBV15 and TRBJ2-7, the CDR3 gives the full variable domain: DAMVIQNPRYQVTQFGKPVTLSCSQTLNHNVMYWYQQKSSQAPKLLFHYYDKDFNNEADTPDNFQSRRPNTSFCFLDIRSPGLGDTAMYLCATSRTYSYEQYFGPGTRLTVT.

The chain has TRBV7-9 and TRBJ2-1; 7 nucleotides align to TRBD1. In germline, CDR1 is SEHNR, CDR2 FQNEAQ (reference sequence). The trim removed 4 bases at V and 6 bases at J, leaving 9 bases unmatched. The CDR3 sequence is 15 residues long. The CDR3 loop reads CASSSGGRSGNEQFF. CDR3 nucleotide sequence: TGTGCCAGCAGCTCAGGGGGAAGGTCGGGCAATGAGCAGTTCTTC.

The gene calls are TRBV4-1 and TRBJ2-7; 12 bases fit TRBD2. Trimming took 0 bases from V and 3 from J; bases not matched to a gene: 6. This CDR3 comprises 17 residues. Germline-derived CDR1 and CDR2 are MGHRA and YSYEKL. As DNA, the CDR3 is TGCGCCAGCAGCCAAGAAACCGGACTAGCGGGATTCTACGAGCAGTACTTC. The encoded protein is CASSQETGLAGFYEQYF.

The V call is TRBV11-2, the J call TRBJ1-1; D is ambiguous. The V and J ends lost 1 base and 8 bases respectively, with 8 bases between them. The CDR3 is 12 amino acids. The germline CDR1 and CDR2 sequences are SGHAT and FQNNGV. The DNA of the CDR3 is TGTGCCAGCAGCTTAGGTACGGGGGAAGCTTTCTTT. It yields the protein CASSLGTGEAFF.

DNA for the CDR3: TGTGCCAGCTCACCGGTATATGGTGAGACCCAGTACTTC. Residues: CASSPVYGETQYF. This chain uses TRBV18 with TRBJ2-5; D call uncertain. Trimming shortened V by 3 bases and J by 5 bases, and 10 bases separated the two germline ends. The CDR3 is 13 amino acids. From germline, CDR1 is KGHSH and CDR2 LQKENI.

This clone was seen a handful of times. The chain joins TRBV7-6 to TRBJ2-7; weak D call: TRBD2 (6 bases). Germline values: CDR1 SGHVS, CDR2 FNYEAQ. V lost 1 base to trimming and J lost 2 bases, with 12 bases between them. The CDR3 loop spans 15 amino acids. This CDR3 is CASSLDRGLTYEQYF. The CDR3 DNA sequence: TGTGCCAGCAGCTTAGATCGGGGGTTGACCTACGAGCAGTACTTC.

The chain combines TRBV19 with TRBJ1-1; the D is unclear. There are 13 residues in the CDR3. Germline CDR1 and CDR2: LNHDA and SQIVND (reference sequence). The ends were cut back, 7 bases at V and 1 base at J, with 10 bases in the middle. In nucleotides, the CDR3 is TGTGCCAGTATACGAGCGGCGAACACTGAAGCTTTCTTT. As protein: CASIRAANTEAFF. Variable domain in full (rest from reference TRBV19 and TRBJ1-1): DGGITQSPKYLFRKEGQNVTLSCEQNLNHDAMYWYRQDPGQGLRLIYYSQIVNDFQKGDIAEGYSVSREKKESFPLTVTSAQKNPTAFYLCASIRAANTEAFFGQGTRLTVV.